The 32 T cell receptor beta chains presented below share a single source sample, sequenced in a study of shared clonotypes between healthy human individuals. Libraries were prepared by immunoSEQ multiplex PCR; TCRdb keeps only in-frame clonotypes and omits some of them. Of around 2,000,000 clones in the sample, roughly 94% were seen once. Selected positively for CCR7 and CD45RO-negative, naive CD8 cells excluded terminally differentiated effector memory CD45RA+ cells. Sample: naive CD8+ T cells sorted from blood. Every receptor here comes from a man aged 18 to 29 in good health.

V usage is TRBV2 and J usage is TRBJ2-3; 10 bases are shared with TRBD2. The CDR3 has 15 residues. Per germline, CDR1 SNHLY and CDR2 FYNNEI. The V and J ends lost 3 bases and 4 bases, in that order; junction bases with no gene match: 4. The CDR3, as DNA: TGTGCCAGCAGTGAGAGCGGGAGGGCTGCAGATACGCAGTATTTT. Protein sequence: CASSESGRAADTQYF.

This CDR3 is CASSLYYGTTDTQYF. The CDR3 nucleotides read TGTGCCAGCAGCTTATACTACGGGACCACAGATACGCAGTATTTT. The chain joins TRBV11-2 to TRBJ2-3, with D perhaps TRBD1 or TRBD2 (5 bases each). The germline gives CDR1 SGHAT, CDR2 FQNNGV. Trimming removed 2 bases at V and 2 bases at J, with 11 bases between. CDR3 length equals 15 residues.

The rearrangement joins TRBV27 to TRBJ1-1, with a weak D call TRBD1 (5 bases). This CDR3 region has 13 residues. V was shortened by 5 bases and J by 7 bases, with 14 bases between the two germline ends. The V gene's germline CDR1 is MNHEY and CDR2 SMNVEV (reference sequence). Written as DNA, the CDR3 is TGTGCCAGCAGTCCCGGGACGGTCCTTGAAGCTTTCTTT. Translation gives CASSPGTVLEAFF.

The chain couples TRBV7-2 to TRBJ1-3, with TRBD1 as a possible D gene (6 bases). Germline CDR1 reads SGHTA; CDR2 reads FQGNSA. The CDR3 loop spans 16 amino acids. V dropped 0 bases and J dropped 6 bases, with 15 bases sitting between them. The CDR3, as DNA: TGTGCCAGCAGCTTAGCAGACCACAGGGATGAAAACACCATATATTTT. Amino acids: CASSLADHRDENTIYF.

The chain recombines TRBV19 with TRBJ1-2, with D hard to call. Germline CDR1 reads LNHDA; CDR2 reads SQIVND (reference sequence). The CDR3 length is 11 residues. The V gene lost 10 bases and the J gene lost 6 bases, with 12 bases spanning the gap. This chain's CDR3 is CATMAGNGYTF. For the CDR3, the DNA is TGTGCCACCATGGCGGGAAATGGCTACACCTTC.

For the CDR3, the DNA is TGCAGCGGGACAGGGGGTAGCTCCTACGAGCAGTACTTC. Protein sequence: CSGTGGSSYEQYF. The chain links TRBV29-1 to TRBJ2-7, with 10 positions matching TRBD1. From germline, CDR1 is SQVTM and CDR2 ANQGSEA. V was pared by 7 bases and J by 0 bases, with 3 bases of the junction left unmatched. The CDR3 runs 13 residues.

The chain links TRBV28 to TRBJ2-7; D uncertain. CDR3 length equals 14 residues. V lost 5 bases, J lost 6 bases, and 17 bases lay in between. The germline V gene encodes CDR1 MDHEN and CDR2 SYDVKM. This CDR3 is CASSNREYLAEQYF. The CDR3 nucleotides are TGTGCCAGCAGTAACCGCGAATACTTGGCCGAGCAGTACTTC.

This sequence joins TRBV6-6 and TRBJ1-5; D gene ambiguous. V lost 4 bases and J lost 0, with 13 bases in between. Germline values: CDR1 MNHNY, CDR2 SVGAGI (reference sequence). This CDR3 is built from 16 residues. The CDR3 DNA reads TGTGCCAGCAGTTTCTCCAGTGAGTATAGCAATCAGCCCCAGCATTTT. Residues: CASSFSSEYSNQPQHF.

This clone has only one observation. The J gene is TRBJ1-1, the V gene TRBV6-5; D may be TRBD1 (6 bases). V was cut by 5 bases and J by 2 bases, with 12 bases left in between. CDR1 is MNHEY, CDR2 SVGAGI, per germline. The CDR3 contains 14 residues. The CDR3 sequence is CASSRTETNTEAFF. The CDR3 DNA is TGTGCCAGCAGTAGGACAGAGACAAACACTGAAGCTTTCTTT.

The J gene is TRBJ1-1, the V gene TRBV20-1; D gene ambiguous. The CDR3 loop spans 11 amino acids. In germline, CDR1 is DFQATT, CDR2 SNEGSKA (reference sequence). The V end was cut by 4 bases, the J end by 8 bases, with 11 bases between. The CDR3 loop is CSAKFDREAFF. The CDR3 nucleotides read TGCAGTGCTAAGTTCGACCGAGAAGCTTTCTTT.

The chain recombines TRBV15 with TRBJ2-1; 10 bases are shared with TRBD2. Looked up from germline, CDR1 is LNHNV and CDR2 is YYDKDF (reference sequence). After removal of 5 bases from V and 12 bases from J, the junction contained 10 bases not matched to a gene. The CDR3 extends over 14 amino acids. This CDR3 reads CATSGGELAGRQFF. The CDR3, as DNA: TGTGCCACCAGCGGCGGGGAACTAGCGGGGAGGCAGTTCTTC.

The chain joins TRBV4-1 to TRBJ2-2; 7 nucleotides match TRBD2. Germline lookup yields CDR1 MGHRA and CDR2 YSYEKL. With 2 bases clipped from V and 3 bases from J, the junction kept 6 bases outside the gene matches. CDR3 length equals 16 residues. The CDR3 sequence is CASSQKGTIDTGELFF. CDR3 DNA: TGCGCCAGCAGCCAAAAAGGGACTATTGACACCGGGGAGCTGTTTTTT.

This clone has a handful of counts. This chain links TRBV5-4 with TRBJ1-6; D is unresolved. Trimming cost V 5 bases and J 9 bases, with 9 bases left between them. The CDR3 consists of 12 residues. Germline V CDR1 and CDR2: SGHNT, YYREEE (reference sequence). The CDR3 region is CASRGDGSPLHF. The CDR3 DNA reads TGTGCCAGCAGGGGCGACGGTTCACCCCTCCACTTT.

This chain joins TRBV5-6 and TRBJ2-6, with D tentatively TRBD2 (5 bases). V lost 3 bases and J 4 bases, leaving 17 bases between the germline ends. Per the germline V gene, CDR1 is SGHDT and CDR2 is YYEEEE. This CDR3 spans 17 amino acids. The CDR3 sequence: CASSSPMGPGGANVLTF. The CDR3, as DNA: TGTGCCAGCAGCTCCCCGATGGGTCCGGGAGGGGCCAACGTCCTGACTTTC.

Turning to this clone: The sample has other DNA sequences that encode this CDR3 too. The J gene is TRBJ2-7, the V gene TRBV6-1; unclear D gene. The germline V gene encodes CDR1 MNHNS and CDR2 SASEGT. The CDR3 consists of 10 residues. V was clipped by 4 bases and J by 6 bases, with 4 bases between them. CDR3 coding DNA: TGTGCCAGCAGTGGGGGCGAGCAGTACTTC. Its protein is CASSGGEQYF.

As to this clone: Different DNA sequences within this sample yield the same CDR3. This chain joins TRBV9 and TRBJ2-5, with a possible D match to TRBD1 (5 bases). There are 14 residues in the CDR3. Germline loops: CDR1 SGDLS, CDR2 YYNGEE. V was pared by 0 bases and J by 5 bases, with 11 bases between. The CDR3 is CASSVGKGPETQYF. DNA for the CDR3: TGTGCCAGCAGCGTAGGGAAGGGGCCCGAGACCCAGTACTTC. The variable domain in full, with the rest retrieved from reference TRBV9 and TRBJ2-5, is DSGVTQTPKHLITATGQRVTLRCSPRSGDLSVYWYQQSLDQGLQFLIQYYNGEERAKGNILERFSAQQFPDLHSELNLSSLELGDSALYFCASSVGKGPETQYFGPGTRLLVL.

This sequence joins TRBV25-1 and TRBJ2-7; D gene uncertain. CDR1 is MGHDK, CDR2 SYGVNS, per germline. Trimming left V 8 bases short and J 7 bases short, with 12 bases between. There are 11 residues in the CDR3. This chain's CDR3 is CASLQLGEQYF. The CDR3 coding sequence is TGTGCCAGCCTACAACTGGGGGAGCAGTACTTC.

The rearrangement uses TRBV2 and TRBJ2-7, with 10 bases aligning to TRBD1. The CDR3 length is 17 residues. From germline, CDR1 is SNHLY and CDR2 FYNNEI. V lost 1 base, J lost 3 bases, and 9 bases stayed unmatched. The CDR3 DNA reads TGTGCCAGCAGTGAAGTTCCTTGGGGACAGGGGTACTACGAGCAGTACTTC. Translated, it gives CASSEVPWGQGYYEQYF.

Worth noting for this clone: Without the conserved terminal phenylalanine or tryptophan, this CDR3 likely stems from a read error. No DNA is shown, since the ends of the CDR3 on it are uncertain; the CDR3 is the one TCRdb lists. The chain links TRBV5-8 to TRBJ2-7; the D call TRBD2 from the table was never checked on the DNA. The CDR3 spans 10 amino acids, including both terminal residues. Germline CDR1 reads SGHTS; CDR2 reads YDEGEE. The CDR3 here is CASSPFDEVL.

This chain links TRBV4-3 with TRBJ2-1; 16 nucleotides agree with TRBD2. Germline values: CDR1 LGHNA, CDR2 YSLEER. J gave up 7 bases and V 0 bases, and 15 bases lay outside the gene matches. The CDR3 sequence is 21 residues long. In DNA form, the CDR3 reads TGCGCCAGCAGCCAAGATCTATGGGGACTAGCGGGAGGGGTGGTTAGAAATGAGCAGTTCTTC. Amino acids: CASSQDLWGLAGGVVRNEQFF.

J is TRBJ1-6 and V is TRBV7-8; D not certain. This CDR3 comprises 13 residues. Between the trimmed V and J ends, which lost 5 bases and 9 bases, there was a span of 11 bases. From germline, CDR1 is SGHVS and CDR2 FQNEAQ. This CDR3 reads CASSLDPISPLHF. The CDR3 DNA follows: TGTGCCAGCAGCCTGGACCCGATTTCACCCCTCCACTTT.

CDR3 sequence: CASSVQNTDTQYF. The CDR3 DNA sequence: TGTGCCAGCAGTGTCCAGAACACAGATACGCAGTATTTT. The genes are TRBV25-1 and TRBJ2-3, with unresolved D. Trimming cost V 4 bases and J 2 bases, with 7 bases left between them. This CDR3 is 13 amino acids long. Germline CDR1 and CDR2: MGHDK and SYGVNS.

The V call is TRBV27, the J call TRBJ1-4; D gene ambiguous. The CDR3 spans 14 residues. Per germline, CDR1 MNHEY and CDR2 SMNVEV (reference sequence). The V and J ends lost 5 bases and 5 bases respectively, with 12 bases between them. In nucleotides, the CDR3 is TGTGCCAGCAGTCCCCTGCTTGGAAATGAAAAACTGTTTTTT. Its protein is CASSPLLGNEKLFF. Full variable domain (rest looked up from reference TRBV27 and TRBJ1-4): EAQVTQNPRYLITVTGKKLTVTCSQNMNHEYMSWYRQDPGLGLRQIYYSMNVEVTDKGDVPEGYKVSRKEKRNFPLILESPSPNQTSLYFCASSPLLGNEKLFFGSGTQLSVL.

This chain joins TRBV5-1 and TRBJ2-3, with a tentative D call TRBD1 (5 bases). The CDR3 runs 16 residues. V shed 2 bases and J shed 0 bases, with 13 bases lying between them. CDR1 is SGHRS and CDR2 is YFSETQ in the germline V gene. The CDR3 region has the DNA TGCGCCAGCAGCTTCACCCTCAGGGAAAGCACAGATACGCAGTATTTT. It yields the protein CASSFTLRESTDTQYF.

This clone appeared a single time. The CDR3 coding sequence is TGTGCCTGGAGTCAATTCGACAGGTTAAGTTACTACGAGCAGTACTTC. Its translation: CAWSQFDRLSYYEQYF. V and J are TRBV30 and TRBJ2-7; D might be TRBD1 (6 bases). The germline V gene has CDR1 GTSNPN and CDR2 SVGIG (reference sequence). CDR3 size: 16 residues. V was shortened by 2 bases and J by 3 bases, with 20 bases between the two germline ends.

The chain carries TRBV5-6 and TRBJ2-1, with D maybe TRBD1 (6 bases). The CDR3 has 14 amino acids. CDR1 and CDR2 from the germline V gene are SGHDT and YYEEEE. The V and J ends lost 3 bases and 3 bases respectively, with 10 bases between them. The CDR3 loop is CASSYWTDYNEQFF. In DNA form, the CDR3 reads TGTGCCAGCAGCTATTGGACAGACTACAATGAGCAGTTCTTC.

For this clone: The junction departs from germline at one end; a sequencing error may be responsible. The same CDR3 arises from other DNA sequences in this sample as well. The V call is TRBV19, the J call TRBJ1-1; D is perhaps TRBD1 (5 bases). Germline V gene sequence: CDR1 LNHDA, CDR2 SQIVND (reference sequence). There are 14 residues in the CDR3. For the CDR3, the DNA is TGCGCCAGTAGTATAGAGGGGCGGGACACTGAAGCTTTCTTT. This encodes CASSIEGRDTEAFF.

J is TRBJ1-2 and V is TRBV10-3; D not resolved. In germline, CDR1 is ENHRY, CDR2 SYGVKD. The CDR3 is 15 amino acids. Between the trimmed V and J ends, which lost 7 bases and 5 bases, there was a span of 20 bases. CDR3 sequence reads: CAIKEGVGPGYGYTF. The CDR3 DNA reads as TGTGCCATCAAAGAGGGTGTGGGTCCGGGTTATGGCTACACCTTC.

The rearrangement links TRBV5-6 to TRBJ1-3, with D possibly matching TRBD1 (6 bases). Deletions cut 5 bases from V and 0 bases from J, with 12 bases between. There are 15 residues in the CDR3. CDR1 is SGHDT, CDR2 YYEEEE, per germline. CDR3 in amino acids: CASRNGGGSGNTIYF. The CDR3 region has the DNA TGTGCCAGCAGAAATGGAGGGGGCTCTGGAAACACCATATATTTT.

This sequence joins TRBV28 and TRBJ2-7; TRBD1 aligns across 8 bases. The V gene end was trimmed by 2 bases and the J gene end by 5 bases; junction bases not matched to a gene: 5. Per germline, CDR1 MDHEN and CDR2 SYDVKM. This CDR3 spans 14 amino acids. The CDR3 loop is CASSLGQGANEQYF. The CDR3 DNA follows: TGTGCCAGCAGTTTAGGTCAGGGGGCCAACGAGCAGTACTTC.

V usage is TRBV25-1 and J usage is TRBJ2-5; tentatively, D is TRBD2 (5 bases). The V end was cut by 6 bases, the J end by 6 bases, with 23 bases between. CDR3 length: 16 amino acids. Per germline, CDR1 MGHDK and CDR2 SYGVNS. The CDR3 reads CASSPPKGEGPKTQYF. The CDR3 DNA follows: TGTGCCAGCAGCCCCCCAAAAGGAGAGGGTCCAAAGACCCAGTACTTC.

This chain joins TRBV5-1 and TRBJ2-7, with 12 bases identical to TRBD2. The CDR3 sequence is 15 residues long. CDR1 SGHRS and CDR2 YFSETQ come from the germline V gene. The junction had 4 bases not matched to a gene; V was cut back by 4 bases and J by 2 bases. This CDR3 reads CASSLAGGGTYEQYF. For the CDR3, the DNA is TGCGCCAGCAGCCTAGCGGGAGGGGGGACCTACGAGCAGTACTTC. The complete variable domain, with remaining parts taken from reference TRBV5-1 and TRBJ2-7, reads KAGVTQTPRYLIKTRGQQVTLSCSPISGHRSVSWYQQTPGQGLQFLFEYFSETQRNKGNFPGRFSGRQFSNSRSEMNVSTLELGDSALYLCASSLAGGGTYEQYFGPGTRLTVT.